This T cell receptor (beta chain) was recovered during a study of T cells in Graves' hyperthyroidism and ophthalmopathy. Patients were aged 18 to 65, had disease duration under 2 months, and had newly diagnosed hyperthyroidism. The PBMCs studied were ones that came from roughly 11 ml fresh peripheral blood. The V gene lost 5 bases and the J gene lost 7 bases, with 9 bases spanning the gap. Looked up from germline, CDR1 is DFQATT and CDR2 is SNEGSKA (reference sequence). The CDR3 extends over 11 amino acids. Study outcomes and limitations: Most clonotypes that expanded in the thyroid above 0.001 also showed up in blood.

RNA transcripts yielded amplified TCR beta CDR3 regions. During a first-round RT-PCR of the TCR CDR3, the HTBI primer set was used. Via MiXCR, TCRdb re-called the multiplex PCR reads, giving one row per CDR3 protein. Among hundreds of thousands of distinct CDR3 sequences, roughly 17% were seen once, and the ten largest hold approximately 3.8%. There are many counts of this clonotype. The antigen is not known. Sequenced: blood. The TCR was taken from a woman aged 25 to 45 with Graves' hyperthyroidism. The chain links TRBV20-1 to TRBJ2-1; no firm D call. The CDR3 reads CSAPRSNEQFF. The CDR3 DNA is TGCAGTGCTCCCCGTTCAAATGAGCAGTTCTTC.